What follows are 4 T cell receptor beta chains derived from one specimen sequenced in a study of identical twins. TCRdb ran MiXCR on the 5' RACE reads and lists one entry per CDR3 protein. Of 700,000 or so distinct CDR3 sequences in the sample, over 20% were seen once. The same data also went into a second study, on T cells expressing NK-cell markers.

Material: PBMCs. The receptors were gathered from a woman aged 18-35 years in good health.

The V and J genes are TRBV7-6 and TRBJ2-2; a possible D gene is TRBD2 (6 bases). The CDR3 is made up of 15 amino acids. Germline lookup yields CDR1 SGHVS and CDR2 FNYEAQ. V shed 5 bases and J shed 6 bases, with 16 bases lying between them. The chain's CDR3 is CASSPRREQAGELFF. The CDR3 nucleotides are TGTGCCAGCAGCCCGAGGAGGGAGCAAGCCGGGGAGCTGTTTTTT.

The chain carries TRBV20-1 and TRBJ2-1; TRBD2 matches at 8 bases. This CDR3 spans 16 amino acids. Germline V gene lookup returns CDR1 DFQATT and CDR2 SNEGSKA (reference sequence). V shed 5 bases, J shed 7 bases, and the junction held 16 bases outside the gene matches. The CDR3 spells CSAHRAPSGSMNEQFF. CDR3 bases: TGCAGTGCTCATCGGGCCCCAAGCGGGAGTATGAATGAGCAGTTCTTC.

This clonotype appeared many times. The CDR3 bases are TGCAGCGTTGAAGAGTTGAAGGGCCACACTGAAGCTTTCTTT. Its protein is CSVEELKGHTEAFF. The V and J genes are TRBV29-1 and TRBJ1-1, with unresolved D. V was trimmed by 0 bases and J by 3 bases, leaving 11 bases between them. Germline V lookup: CDR1 SQVTM, CDR2 ANQGSEA. The CDR3 consists of 14 residues.

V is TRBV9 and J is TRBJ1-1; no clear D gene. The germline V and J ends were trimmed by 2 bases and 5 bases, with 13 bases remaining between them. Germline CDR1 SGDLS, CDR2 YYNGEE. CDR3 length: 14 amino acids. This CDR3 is CASSVRALETEAFF. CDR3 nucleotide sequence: TGTGCCAGCAGCGTCCGGGCTTTGGAAACTGAAGCTTTCTTT.